The clone carrying this T cell receptor beta chain occurred many times. This entry is derived from a study of blood T cells in healthy people across ages. V lost 5 bases, J lost 8 bases, and 14 bases stayed unmatched. CDR1 is SGDLS and CDR2 is YYNGEE in the germline V gene. The CDR3 has 15 residues. The second PCR ran about 7 to 12 cycles with a sample-barcoded 5' primer and J-beta primers. TCRdb itself ran the 5' RACE reads through MiXCR, one entry per CDR3 protein. The profile shows about 930,000 distinct CDR3 sequences, 25% to 35% of them singletons. The donors, aged roughly 6 to 95, were healthy Caucasians from Russia. These data also featured in a second study, about T cells of mothers and their children.

Sample: blood. This chain connects TRBV9 to TRBJ1-2, with TRBD1 matching 8 bases. The receptor comes from a woman aged 35 to 49 in good health. CDR3 bases: TGTGCCAGCAGACCCGGGGACAGGCCGTACGAAGGCTACACCTTC. Protein: CASRPGDRPYEGYTF. Together with reference TRBV9 and TRBJ1-2, the CDR3 gives the full variable domain: DSGVTQTPKHLITATGQRVTLRCSPRSGDLSVYWYQQSLDQGLQFLIQYYNGEERAKGNILERFSAQQFPDLHSELNLSSLELGDSALYFCASRPGDRPYEGYTFGSGTRLTVV.